This TCR beta chain was identified in a study of T cell repertoires in cytomegalovirus infection. Study at large: An indication of both CMV infection and matching HLA type came from public TCR beta signatures. Whole-study findings and limits: CMV carriers with the relevant HLA were identified by cumulative public TCR beta family frequency.

About this clonotype: Its antigen is currently unknown.

The V end lost 0 bases, the J end lost 2 bases, and 8 bases lay between the germline ends. This CDR3 has 14 residues. The germline CDR1 and CDR2 sequences are MNHEY and SVGEGT. TCRdb reprocessed the reads via MiXCR and lists one record per CDR3 protein. The table lists roughly 230,000 distinct CDR3 sequences, roughly 23% of them singletons. V is TRBV6-2 or TRBV6-3 and J is TRBJ2-7; D is ambiguous. Input material: CD8+ T cells from PBMCs. The source is a human donor in good health (CMV status not recorded). Some clones in this sample may be carry-over from other donors' samples. CDR3 protein: CASSYSPTAYEQYF. CDR3 in DNA: TGTGCCAGCAGTTACTCGCCTACCGCCTACGAGCAGTACTTC.